This entry lists 27 T cell receptor beta chains sequenced from one sample in a study of blood T cell repertoires in COVID-19. The assay was immunoSEQ multiplex PCR, and TCRdb's table has in-frame clones only and misses some. The sample records tens of thousands of clones, 85% to 90% being singletons. The source material was peripheral blood. These receptors were taken from a man aged 50-60 years with acute or convalescent COVID-19.

The rearrangement uses TRBV6-6 and TRBJ1-1; 7 nucleotides agree with TRBD1. Trimming removed 6 bases from V and 0 bases from J; junction bases left unmatched: 7. The CDR3 has 15 amino acids. CDR1 is MNHNY, CDR2 SVGAGI, per germline (reference sequence). CDR3 in DNA: TGTGCCAGCAGCTTACCGGGACAGATGAACACTGAAGCTTTCTTT. The encoded protein is CASSLPGQMNTEAFF.

The genes are TRBV6-5 and TRBJ1-1, with 10 bases matching TRBD1. Per the germline V gene, CDR1 is MNHEY and CDR2 is SVGAGI. This CDR3 spans 15 amino acids. Trimming removed 6 bases from V and 5 bases from J; junction bases left unmatched: 9. In DNA form, the CDR3 reads TGTGCCAGCAGAAGGGACAGGGGAACGAGGACTGAAGCTTTCTTT. This translates into CASRRDRGTRTEAFF.

The genes are TRBV6-4 and TRBJ2-1; 9 bases map to TRBD1. The CDR3 spans 16 residues. Germline CDR1 is MRHNA and CDR2 is SNTAGT. Trimming took 0 bases from V and 2 from J; bases not matched to a gene: 2. The CDR3 protein is CASSDSGQGAYNEQFF. The CDR3 coding sequence is TGTGCCAGCAGTGACTCGGGACAGGGTGCCTACAATGAGCAGTTCTTC.

The J gene is TRBJ2-5, the V gene TRBV6-2 or TRBV6-3; 8 bases fit TRBD1. Germline-derived CDR1 and CDR2 are MNHEY and SVGEGT. V shed 3 bases, J shed 5 bases, and the junction held 2 bases outside the gene matches. The CDR3 runs to 13 residues. The CDR3, as DNA: TGTGCCAGCAGTTATTACAGGGGGGAGACCCAGTACTTC. Translating gives CASSYYRGETQYF.

V and J are TRBV11-2 and TRBJ1-1, with TRBD1 identical over 7 bases. The ends lost 5 bases at V and 7 bases at J; junction bases unmatched: 7. The CDR3 spans 13 residues. Germline lookup yields CDR1 SGHAT and CDR2 FQNNGV. The CDR3, as DNA: TGTGCCAGCAGCCGGACAGGATGGGGTGAAGCTTTCTTT. Protein: CASSRTGWGEAFF. The whole variable domain, remainder taken from reference TRBV11-2 and TRBJ1-1, is EAGVAQSPRYKIIEKRQSVAFWCNPISGHATLYWYQQILGQGPKLLIQFQNNGVVDDSQLPKDRFSAERLKGVDSTLKIQPAKLEDSAVYLCASSRTGWGEAFFGQGTRLTVV.

This clone has only a few counts. The chain uses TRBV4-1 and TRBJ2-6; the D gene is possibly TRBD1 (6 bases). The germline V gene has CDR1 MGHRA and CDR2 YSYEKL. The CDR3 runs to 19 residues. Trimming shortened V by 5 bases and J by 0 bases, and 20 bases separated the two germline ends. CDR3 sequence reads: CASSFRFGQSGSGANVLTF. The DNA of the CDR3 is TGCGCCAGCAGCTTCCGTTTTGGACAGAGTGGCTCTGGGGCCAACGTCCTGACTTTC.

This sequence joins TRBV27 and TRBJ1-1; D might be TRBD1 (6 bases). There are 14 residues in the CDR3. The V gene lost 1 base and the J gene lost 6 bases, with 12 bases spanning the gap. The germline V gene has CDR1 MNHEY and CDR2 SMNVEV (reference sequence). CDR3 sequence (DNA): TGTGCCAGCAGTTTATATGGCAGGGGCTCTGAAGCTTTCTTT. Protein product: CASSLYGRGSEAFF.

With respect to this clone: Other DNA variants within this sample encode the same CDR3. The chain is built from TRBV20-1 and TRBJ2-7, with TRBD2 matching 8 bases. The germline CDR1 and CDR2 sequences are DFQATT and SNEGSKA (reference sequence). The V gene end was trimmed by 4 bases and the J gene end by 5 bases; junction bases not matched to a gene: 1. The CDR3 consists of 11 residues. The CDR3 DNA reads as TGCAGTGCTACTAGCGGGCACGAGCAGTACTTC. Its translation is CSATSGHEQYF.

The chain recombines TRBV10-3 with TRBJ1-6, with 7 bases identical to TRBD1. Germline V gene sequence: CDR1 ENHRY, CDR2 SYGVKD. V shed 8 bases and J 6 bases; nucleotides not matched to a gene: 1. CDR3 length equals 12 residues. The CDR3 loop reads CAIGQANSPLHF. CDR3 nucleotide sequence: TGTGCCATCGGACAGGCTAATTCACCCCTCCACTTT.

The V call is TRBV6-5, the J call TRBJ2-6, with D tentatively TRBD2 (5 bases). This CDR3 spans 15 amino acids. The ends were cut back, 6 bases at V and 0 bases at J, with 9 bases in the middle. Germline CDR1 MNHEY, CDR2 SVGAGI. The CDR3, as DNA: TGTGCCAGCAGCGGACTGCGCTCTGGGGCCAACGTCCTGACTTTC. As protein: CASSGLRSGANVLTF.

The genes are TRBV11-3 and TRBJ2-3; D gene uncertain. The CDR3 covers 15 residues. Germline lookup yields CDR1 SGHNT and CDR2 YENEEA. The germline V and J ends were trimmed by 5 bases and 1 base, with 13 bases remaining between them. CDR3 DNA: TGTGCCAGCAGCCCGCAGTTCCAGGGCACAGATACGCAGTATTTT. Its protein is CASSPQFQGTDTQYF.

In regard to this clone: Other DNA sequences in this sample translate to the same CDR3. J is TRBJ2-1 and V is TRBV5-4; 11 bases fit TRBD2. The ends lost 2 bases at V and 6 bases at J; junction bases unmatched: 4. Germline V gives CDR1 SGHNT, CDR2 YYREEE (reference sequence). This CDR3 is 15 amino acids long. CDR3 sequence (DNA): TGTGCCAGCAGCTTTGGACTAGCGGGCCGCAATGAGCAGTTCTTC. Protein sequence: CASSFGLAGRNEQFF.

V is TRBV29-1 and J is TRBJ1-4, with 8 bases aligning to TRBD1. V lost 6 bases, J lost 2 bases, and 5 bases stayed unmatched. Looked up from germline, CDR1 is SQVTM and CDR2 is ANQGSEA. CDR3 length equals 14 residues. This CDR3 is CSVTGGRTNEKLFF. For the CDR3, the DNA is TGCAGCGTCACAGGGGGGAGGACTAATGAAAAACTGTTTTTT.

The rearrangement joins TRBV11-2 to TRBJ1-2, with D tentatively TRBD1 (6 bases). Germline loops: CDR1 SGHAT, CDR2 FQNNGV. Trimming pared 3 bases from V and 8 bases from J, leaving 19 bases between. The CDR3 consists of 15 residues. DNA for the CDR3: TGTGCCAGCAGCTTGGAATCGCAGGGGATGAGGGGCTACACCTTC. The encoded protein is CASSLESQGMRGYTF. Full variable domain (missing parts from reference TRBV11-2 and TRBJ1-2): EAGVAQSPRYKIIEKRQSVAFWCNPISGHATLYWYQQILGQGPKLLIQFQNNGVVDDSQLPKDRFSAERLKGVDSTLKIQPAKLEDSAVYLCASSLESQGMRGYTFGSGTRLTVV.

The CDR3 sequence is CASSLLRDTDTQYF. CDR3 DNA: TGTGCCAGCAGTTTGTTGCGAGACACAGATACGCAGTATTTT. This sequence joins TRBV28 and TRBJ2-3; the D is unclear. The germline gives CDR1 MDHEN, CDR2 SYDVKM. The V end lost 3 bases, the J end lost 2 bases, and 9 bases lay between the germline ends. The CDR3 has 14 residues.

J is TRBJ1-2 and V is TRBV6-5; 7 nucleotides line up with TRBD1. This CDR3 spans 13 amino acids. From germline, CDR1 is MNHEY and CDR2 SVGAGI. Trimming removed 6 bases from V and 4 bases from J; junction bases left unmatched: 5. The CDR3 DNA follows: TGTGCCAGCAGCCTGGACAGGAGCTATGGCTACACCTTC. It specifies CASSLDRSYGYTF.

The rearrangement uses TRBV10-3 and TRBJ2-2; TRBD2 is a possible D gene (6 bases). Germline CDR1 ENHRY, CDR2 SYGVKD. V dropped 3 bases and J dropped 3 bases, with 14 bases sitting between them. This CDR3 spans 16 amino acids. The CDR3 here is CAISDSPSEDTGELFF. DNA for the CDR3: TGTGCCATCAGTGACTCCCCTAGCGAGGACACCGGGGAGCTGTTTTTT.

The chain combines TRBV9 with TRBJ1-3; D gene uncertain. The CDR3 extends over 14 amino acids. Trimming shortened V by 5 bases and J by 1 base, and 10 bases separated the two germline ends. The germline V gene encodes CDR1 SGDLS and CDR2 YYNGEE. CDR3 sequence: CASSTIGSGNTIYF. In DNA form, the CDR3 reads TGTGCCAGCAGTACAATCGGGTCTGGAAACACCATATATTTT.

The chain has TRBV7-8 and TRBJ1-2, with D perhaps TRBD1 (6 bases). Germline values: CDR1 SGHVS, CDR2 FQNEAQ. The CDR3 consists of 14 residues. The germline V and J ends were trimmed by 5 bases and 4 bases, with 14 bases remaining between them. The CDR3 nucleotides read TGTGCCAGCAGCACCAGACAGGACATCTATGGCTACACCTTC. It is translated as CASSTRQDIYGYTF.

The V call is TRBV25-1, the J call TRBJ2-5; D perhaps matches TRBD2 (5 bases). The CDR3 extends over 15 amino acids. CDR1 and CDR2 from the germline V gene are MGHDK and SYGVNS. The V end was cut by 3 bases, the J end by 9 bases, with 20 bases between. CDR3 sequence reads: CASSDEGIGHGAQYF. In DNA, the CDR3 is TGTGCCAGCAGTGATGAGGGTATCGGGCATGGGGCCCAGTACTTC.

The chain couples TRBV5-1 to TRBJ2-6; D uncertain. Trimming shortened V by 0 bases and J by 1 base, and 11 bases separated the two germline ends. The germline gives CDR1 SGHRS, CDR2 YFSETQ. The CDR3 spans 17 residues. The DNA of the CDR3 is TGCGCCAGCAGCTTGGCGGGTCCCCGGTCTGGGGCCAACGTCCTGACTTTC. Translating it yields CASSLAGPRSGANVLTF.

The chain links TRBV6-2 or TRBV6-3 to TRBJ1-2, with D possibly being TRBD1 (5 bases). The CDR3 is made up of 14 amino acids. V dropped 3 bases and J dropped 7 bases, with 15 bases sitting between them. Per germline, CDR1 MNHEY and CDR2 SVGEGT. CDR3 residues: CASSYLETGGGYTF. The CDR3 bases are TGTGCCAGCAGTTATCTGGAGACCGGGGGTGGCTACACCTTC.

The chain links TRBV30 to TRBJ2-7, with TRBD2 identical over 12 bases. This CDR3 comprises 16 residues. From germline, CDR1 is GTSNPN and CDR2 SVGIG (reference sequence). The CDR3 DNA reads as TGTGCTGGTTCCGGACTAGCGGGGAGTTCAACCTACGAGCAGTACTTC. Translated, it gives CAGSGLAGSSTYEQYF.

The gene calls are TRBV9 and TRBJ2-2, with 9 positions matching TRBD2. The CDR3 has 15 residues. Trimming cost V 2 bases and J 6 bases; bases outside gene matches: 5. CDR1 SGDLS and CDR2 YYNGEE come from the germline V gene. The DNA for the CDR3 is TGTGCCAGCAGCGTCCGGACTAGCGATTCCGGGGAGCTGTTTTTT. Translation: CASSVRTSDSGELFF.

This clone was seen once. V is TRBV28 and J is TRBJ2-7; 8 nucleotides align to TRBD2. Germline CDR1 MDHEN, CDR2 SYDVKM. V lost 5 bases to trimming and J lost 1 base; unmatched junction nucleotides: 16. The length of the CDR3 is 18 residues. The CDR3 region is CASSTRTSRGQYSYEQYF. The DNA of the CDR3 is TGTGCCAGCAGTACCCGGACTAGCAGGGGACAATATTCCTACGAGCAGTACTTC.

CDR3 sequence (DNA): TGTGCCAGCAGCCCACAGGGGTGGAACACTGAAGCTTTCTTT. Encoded protein: CASSPQGWNTEAFF. The chain links TRBV14 to TRBJ1-1, with 7 bases that match TRBD1. Germline assignment: CDR1 SGHDN and CDR2 FVKESK. With V trimmed by 4 bases and J by 1 base, 3 bases remained unmatched. The CDR3 has 14 amino acids.

Regarding this clone: Other DNA sequences in this specimen translate into the identical CDR3. The chain couples TRBV2 to TRBJ2-5; 7 bases are shared with TRBD1. This CDR3 is 13 amino acids long. V was clipped by 4 bases and J by 3 bases; unmatched bases: 2. The germline gives CDR1 SNHLY, CDR2 FYNNEI. The CDR3 sequence: CASSGDREETQYF. DNA of the CDR3: TGTGCCAGCAGTGGAGACAGGGAAGAGACCCAGTACTTC.